This is a list of T cell receptor beta chains from one sample in a study of Ad26.COV2.S vaccination and SARS-CoV-2 variants. Clones were read by immunoSEQ multiplex PCR, and TCRdb kept only the in-frame ones, dropping some. This table has about 350,000 clones, about 90% appearing once. The specimen was peripheral blood, collected after recovery from COVID-19. The receptors shown here come from a human donor who had recovered from COVID-19. Each CDR3 is given with its conserved first and last residue. The D gene is left open where the match is weak. Only part of the rows carry a size: once, few, many, or a class if the clone is expanded.

>NA|TRBD1|TRBJ2-1|TRBV29-1
TGCAGCGGGGACAGGGGGTTAGGGCAGTTCTTC
CSGDRGLGQFF
>NA|TRBD1|TRBJ1-4|TRBV6-6
TGTGCCAGCAGTCCCGGGACAGCTAATGAAAAACTGTTTTTT
CASSPGTANEKLFF
>NA|NA|TRBJ1-2|TRBV9
TGTGCCAGCAGCGTAGCTATTTTAACCCCAGGGGAAGGCGGTGGCTACACCTTC
CASSVAILTPGEGGGYTF
>NA|NA|TRBJ2-1|TRBV29-1
TGCAGCGTTGAAGACGAGCAGTTCTTC
CSVEDEQFF
>NA|NA|TRBJ1-1|TRBV11-2
TGTGCCAGCAGCTTCGGCTGGGGGCACAACACTGAAGCTTTCTTT
CASSFGWGHNTEAFF
>NA|TRBD1|TRBJ2-3|TRBV9
TGTGCCAGCAGCGGACTCACAGGGGGCCGGGGCACAGATACGCAGTATTTT
CASSGLTGGRGTDTQYF
>NA|NA|TRBJ1-4|TRBV6-5
TGTGCCAGCCGGGCGATGTCGGGAAAACTGTTTTTT
CASRAMSGKLFF
>NA|NA|TRBJ2-1|TRBV5-1
TGCGCCAGCAGCTTGGCCAGGACAAAGAGCTCCTACAATGAGCAGTTCTTC
CASSLARTKSSYNEQFF
>NA|NA|TRBJ1-3|TRBV6-5
TGTGCCAGCGACAGCTCTGGAAACACCATATATTTT
CASDSSGNTIYF
>few|NA|TRBJ1-3|TRBV7-9
TGTGCCAGCAGCAAAAACCCTGGAAACACCATATATTTT
CASSKNPGNTIYF
>NA|NA|TRBJ2-2|TRBV7-3
TGTGCCAGCACTTCTGGGGATACCGGGGAGCTGTTTTTT
CASTSGDTGELFF
>NA|NA|TRBJ1-1|TRBV6-6
TGTGCCAGCGTAAATCAGGGGATCACTGAAGCTTTCTTT
CASVNQGITEAFF
>once|NA|TRBJ2-3|TRBV5-1
TGCGCCAGCAGCTTGGACCGGGGGGCAGGAGATACGCAGTATTTT
CASSLDRGAGDTQYF
>NA|NA|TRBJ1-1|TRBV29-1
TGCAGCGTTACCACCGGAAGGGGGGACACTGAAGCTTTCTTT
CSVTTGRGDTEAFF
>NA|TRBD1|TRBJ2-1|TRBV10-1
TGCGCCAGCAGTGTGGGACAGGGTAACAATGAGCAGTTCTTC
CASSVGQGNNEQFF